This entry describes one T cell receptor beta chain. The data stem from a study of control samples from healthy donors and cancer patients. The CDR3 runs to 14 residues. J was trimmed by 3 bases and V by 5 bases; bases with no gene match: 6. The V gene's germline CDR1 is PRHDT and CDR2 FYEKMQ (reference sequence). Assay used: immunoSEQ multiplex PCR; TCRdb lists only in-frame clones, some missing. This repertoire shows 150,000 to 200,000 clones, 96% found once; its top ten account for under 1.2%. This receptor was obtained from a woman in her twenties or thirties in good health. This chain uses TRBV13 with TRBJ2-7; 8 bases are shared with TRBD1. Sequenced material: blood. The DNA for the CDR3 is TGTGCCAGCAGCCAGGACAGGGACATCTACGAGCAGTACTTC. Translation gives CASSQDRDIYEQYF.